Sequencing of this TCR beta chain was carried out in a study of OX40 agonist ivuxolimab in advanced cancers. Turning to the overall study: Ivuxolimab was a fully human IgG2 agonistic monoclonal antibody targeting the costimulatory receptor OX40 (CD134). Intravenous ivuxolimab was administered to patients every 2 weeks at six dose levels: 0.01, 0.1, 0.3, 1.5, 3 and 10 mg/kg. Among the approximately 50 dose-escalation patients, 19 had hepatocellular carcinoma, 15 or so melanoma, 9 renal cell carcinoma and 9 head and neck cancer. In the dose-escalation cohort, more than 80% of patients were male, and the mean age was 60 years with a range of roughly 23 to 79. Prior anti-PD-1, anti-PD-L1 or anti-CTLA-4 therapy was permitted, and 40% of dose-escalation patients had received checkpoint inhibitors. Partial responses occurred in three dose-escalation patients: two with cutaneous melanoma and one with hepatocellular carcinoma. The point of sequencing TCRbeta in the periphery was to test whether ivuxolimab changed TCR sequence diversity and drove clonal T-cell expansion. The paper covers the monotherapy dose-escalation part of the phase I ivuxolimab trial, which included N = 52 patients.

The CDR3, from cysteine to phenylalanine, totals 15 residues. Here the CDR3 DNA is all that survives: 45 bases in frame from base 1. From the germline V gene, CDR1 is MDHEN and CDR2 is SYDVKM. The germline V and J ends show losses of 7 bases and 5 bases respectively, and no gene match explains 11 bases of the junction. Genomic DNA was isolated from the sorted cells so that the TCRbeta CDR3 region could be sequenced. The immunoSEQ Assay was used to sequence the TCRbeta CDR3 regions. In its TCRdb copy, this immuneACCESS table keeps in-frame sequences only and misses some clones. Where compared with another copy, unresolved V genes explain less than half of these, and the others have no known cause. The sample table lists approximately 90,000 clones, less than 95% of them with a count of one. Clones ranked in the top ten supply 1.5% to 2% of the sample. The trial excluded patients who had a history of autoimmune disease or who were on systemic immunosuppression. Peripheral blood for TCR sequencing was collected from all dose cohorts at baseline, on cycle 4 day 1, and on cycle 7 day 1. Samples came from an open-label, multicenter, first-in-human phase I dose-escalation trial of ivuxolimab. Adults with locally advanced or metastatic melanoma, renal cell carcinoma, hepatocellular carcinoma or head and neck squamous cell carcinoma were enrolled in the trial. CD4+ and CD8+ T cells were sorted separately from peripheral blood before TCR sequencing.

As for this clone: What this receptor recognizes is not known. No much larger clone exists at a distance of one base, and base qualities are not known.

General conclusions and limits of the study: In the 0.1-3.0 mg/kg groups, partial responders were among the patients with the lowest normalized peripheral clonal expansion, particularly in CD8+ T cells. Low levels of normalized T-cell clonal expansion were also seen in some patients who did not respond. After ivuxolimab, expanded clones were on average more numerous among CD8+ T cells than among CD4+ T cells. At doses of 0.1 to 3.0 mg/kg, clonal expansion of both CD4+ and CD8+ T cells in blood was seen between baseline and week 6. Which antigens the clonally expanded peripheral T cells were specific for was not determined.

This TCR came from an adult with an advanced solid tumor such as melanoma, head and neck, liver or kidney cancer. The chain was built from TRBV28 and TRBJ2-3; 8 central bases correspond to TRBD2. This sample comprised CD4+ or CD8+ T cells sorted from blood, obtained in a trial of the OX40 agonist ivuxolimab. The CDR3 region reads CASTSGGQGRDTQYF. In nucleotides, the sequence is TGTGCCAGCACCTCGGGAGGGCAGGGGAGAGATACGCAGTATTTT.